These 12 T cell receptor beta chains came from one sample sequenced in a study of blood T cell repertoires in COVID-19. Measured with immunoSEQ multiplex PCR; TCRdb has only the in-frame clones, and not every one. The sample has almost 250,000 clones, roughly 82% seen once. Sequenced input: peripheral blood. These receptors were collected from an elderly woman with COVID-19, enrolled during active disease.

Only one count was recorded for this clone. The V call is TRBV18, the J call TRBJ2-6, with 9 bases that match TRBD1. The trim removed 4 bases at V and 2 bases at J, leaving 9 bases unmatched. CDR1 KGHSH and CDR2 LQKENI come from the germline V gene. This CDR3 is built from 18 residues. CDR3 protein: CASSRTGTGRTGANVLTF. The CDR3 DNA sequence: TGTGCCAGCTCACGAACCGGGACAGGGAGGACTGGGGCCAACGTCCTGACTTTC.

In DNA form, the CDR3 reads TGTGCCAGCATCCTAGACAGGGGGCAAAACTATGGCTACACCTTC. The encoded protein is CASILDRGQNYGYTF. This rearrangement joins TRBV7-2 to TRBJ1-2, with TRBD1 identical over 10 bases. Germline trimming cut 7 bases from V and 2 bases from J; bases unmatched to any gene: 7. The V gene's germline CDR1 is SGHTA and CDR2 FQGNSA. This CDR3 contains 15 residues.

This chain joins TRBV6-5 and TRBJ1-4; perhaps TRBD1 as D (5 bases). The germline gives CDR1 MNHEY, CDR2 SVGAGI. The V end was cut by 0 bases, the J end by 4 bases, with 9 bases between. The CDR3 is 15 amino acids. For the CDR3, the DNA is TGTGCCAGCAGTTACTCTGGGGCAGATAATGAAAAACTGTTTTTT. Its translation is CASSYSGADNEKLFF.

CDR3 amino acids: CASSSSGGDTQYF. The CDR3 DNA reads TGTGCCAGCAGCTCCTCCGGGGGAGATACGCAGTATTTT. The chain carries TRBV5-4 and TRBJ2-3, with a possible D match to TRBD2 (6 bases). The germline V and J ends were trimmed by 3 bases and 5 bases, with 10 bases remaining between them. Per germline, CDR1 SGHNT and CDR2 YYREEE (reference sequence). The CDR3 covers 13 residues.

The rearrangement uses TRBV6-5 and TRBJ1-2, with a tentative D call TRBD1 (6 bases). Germline V lookup: CDR1 MNHEY, CDR2 SVGAGI. The CDR3 runs 14 residues. Trimming stripped 5 bases from V and 4 bases from J, with 14 bases between. CDR3 amino acids: CASSRRDTGYGYTF. CDR3 sequence (DNA): TGTGCCAGCAGTCGCCGGGACACAGGCTATGGCTACACCTTC.

CDR3 DNA sequence: TGTGCCAGCAGTCGACAGGGCCGACTAGAAGCTTTCTTT. Translating gives CASSRQGRLEAFF. J is TRBJ1-1 and V is TRBV2, with TRBD1 matching over 7 bases. V dropped 5 bases and J dropped 8; count of bases not matched to a gene: 8. This CDR3 is 13 amino acids long. Germline values: CDR1 SNHLY, CDR2 FYNNEI.

V and J are TRBV5-1 and TRBJ1-6; perhaps TRBD1 as D (6 bases). Germline V gives CDR1 SGHRS, CDR2 YFSETQ. The CDR3 is 16 residues long. Between the trimmed V and J ends, which lost 0 bases and 6 bases, there was a span of 13 bases. The CDR3 protein is CASSLDRTAFNSPLHF. CDR3 DNA: TGCGCCAGCAGCTTGGATAGGACAGCTTTTAATTCACCCCTCCACTTT.

This clone was observed a handful of times. The chain recombines TRBV27 with TRBJ1-2; 7 bases align to TRBD1. The V gene end was trimmed by 8 bases and the J gene end by 4 bases; junction bases not matched to a gene: 7. This CDR3 is 13 amino acids long. Germline loops: CDR1 MNHEY, CDR2 SMNVEV (reference sequence). CDR3 coding DNA: TGTGCCAGCCGCTCGTCAGGGGGCTATGGCTACACCTTC. Protein sequence: CASRSSGGYGYTF.

Concerning this clone: A read error may account for a junction end that differs from germline. This chain uses TRBV7-7 with TRBJ1-3; 9 positions match TRBD1. Germline loops: CDR1 SSHAT, CDR2 FNYEAQ (reference sequence). CDR3 length: 16 residues. CDR3 coding DNA: TGTGCTAGCAGTGAATCAACAGGGGGCCAGGGAAACACCATATATTTT. Translated, it gives CASSESTGGQGNTIYF.

This clone has more than one count but fewer than ten. V is TRBV29-1 and J is TRBJ2-7; 16 positions match TRBD2. The CDR3 extends over 15 amino acids. V dropped 7 bases and J dropped 2; count of bases not matched to a gene: 5. Germline values: CDR1 SQVTM, CDR2 ANQGSEA. The CDR3 spells CSAGLAGGRTYEQYF. As DNA, the CDR3 is TGCAGCGCGGGACTAGCGGGGGGGAGGACCTACGAGCAGTACTTC.

The chain joins TRBV27 to TRBJ1-6; weak D call: TRBD1 (6 bases). Germline V CDR1 and CDR2: MNHEY, SMNVEV (reference sequence). V dropped 6 bases and J dropped 9 bases, with 15 bases sitting between them. This CDR3 has 14 residues. The CDR3 nucleotides are TGTGCCAGCAGGTTCCGGGACACTACTTCACCCCTCCACTTT. This sequence encodes CASRFRDTTSPLHF.

This clone was detected once. The chain couples TRBV6-1 to TRBJ1-5; D call uncertain. V was shortened by 2 bases and J by 0 bases, with 8 bases between the two germline ends. The CDR3 loop spans 15 amino acids. CDR1 MNHNS and CDR2 SASEGT come from the germline V gene. CDR3 sequence reads: CASSEWRASNQPQHF. CDR3 in DNA: TGTGCCAGCAGTGAATGGAGAGCTAGCAATCAGCCCCAGCATTTT.